The T cell receptor (beta chain) described here comes from a study of CD8+CD57+ T cells in acquired aplastic anemia. The CDR3 spans 12 residues. Germline CDR1 and CDR2: DFQATT and SNEGSKA (reference sequence). Between the trimmed V and J ends, which lost 4 bases and 5 bases, there was a span of 11 bases. CDR3 and TCR beta VDJ profiling relied on a genomic DNA template. TCRdb recomputed calls from the reads with MiXCR, one row per CDR3 protein. In the table there are over 200,000 distinct CDR3 sequences, around 60% of which are singletons. This clonotype was seen more than once but under ten times. The chain combines TRBV20-1 with TRBJ2-5; D ambiguous. This clonotype was obtained from a human donor in good health. The sample was sorted CD4+, CD8+, or CD8+CD57+ T cells (not recorded which) from PBMCs. This CDR3 is CSATSPGETQYF. CDR3 DNA sequence: TGCAGTGCTACATCCCCCGGGGAGACCCAGTACTTC.